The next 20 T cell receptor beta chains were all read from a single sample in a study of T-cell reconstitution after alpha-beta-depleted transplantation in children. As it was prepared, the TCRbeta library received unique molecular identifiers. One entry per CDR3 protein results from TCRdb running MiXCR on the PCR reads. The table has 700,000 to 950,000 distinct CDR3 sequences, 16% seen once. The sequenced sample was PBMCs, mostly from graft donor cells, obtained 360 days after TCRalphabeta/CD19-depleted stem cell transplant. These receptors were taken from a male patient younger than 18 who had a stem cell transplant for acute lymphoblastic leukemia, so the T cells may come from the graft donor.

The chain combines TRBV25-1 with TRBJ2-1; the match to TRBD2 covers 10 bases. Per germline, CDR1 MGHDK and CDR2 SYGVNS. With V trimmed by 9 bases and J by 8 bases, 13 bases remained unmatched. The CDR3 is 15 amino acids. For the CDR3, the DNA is TGTGCCAGTGAGGAAGCGGGAGGGCCAGGGGATGAGCAGTTCTTC. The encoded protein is CASEEAGGPGDEQFF.

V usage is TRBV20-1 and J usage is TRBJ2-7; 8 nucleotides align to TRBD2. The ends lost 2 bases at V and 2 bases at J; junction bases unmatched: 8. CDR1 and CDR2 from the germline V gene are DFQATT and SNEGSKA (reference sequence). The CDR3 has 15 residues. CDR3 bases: TGCAGTGCTAGACCAGGCCGAGCGGGGGCCTACGAGCAGTACTTC. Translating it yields CSARPGRAGAYEQYF.

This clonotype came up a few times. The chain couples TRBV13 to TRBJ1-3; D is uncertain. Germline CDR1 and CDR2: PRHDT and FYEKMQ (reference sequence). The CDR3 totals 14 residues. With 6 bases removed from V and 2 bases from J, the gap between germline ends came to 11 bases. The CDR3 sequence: CASRLMQTGNTIYF. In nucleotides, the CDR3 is TGTGCCAGCAGACTGATGCAAACTGGAAACACCATATATTTT.

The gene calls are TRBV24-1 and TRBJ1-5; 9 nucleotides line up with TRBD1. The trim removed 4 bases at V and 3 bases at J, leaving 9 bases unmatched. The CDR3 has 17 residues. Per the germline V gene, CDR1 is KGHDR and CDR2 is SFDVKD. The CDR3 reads CATSDGTGFVDNQPQHF. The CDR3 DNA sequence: TGTGCCACCAGTGACGGGACAGGGTTCGTGGACAATCAGCCCCAGCATTTT.

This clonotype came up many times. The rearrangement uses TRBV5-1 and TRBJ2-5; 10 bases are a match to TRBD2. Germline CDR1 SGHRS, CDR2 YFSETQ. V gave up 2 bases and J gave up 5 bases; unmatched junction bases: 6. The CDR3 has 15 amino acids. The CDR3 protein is CASSFPGLAPETQYF. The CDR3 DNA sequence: TGCGCCAGCAGCTTCCCGGGACTAGCGCCCGAGACCCAGTACTTC.

Written as DNA, the CDR3 is TGCGCCAGCAGCCAAGAAGGGTTGACAGGGGGGGTCTACGAGCAGTACTTC. The encoded protein is CASSQEGLTGGVYEQYF. The chain employs TRBV4-1 and TRBJ2-7; 9 nucleotides match TRBD1. The V gene's germline CDR1 is MGHRA and CDR2 YSYEKL. V shed 0 bases, J shed 3 bases, and the junction held 9 bases outside the gene matches. The CDR3 contains 17 residues.

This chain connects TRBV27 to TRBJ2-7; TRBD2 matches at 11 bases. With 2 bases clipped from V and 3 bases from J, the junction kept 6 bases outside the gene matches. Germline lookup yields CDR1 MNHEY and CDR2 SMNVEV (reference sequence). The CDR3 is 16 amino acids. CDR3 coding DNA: TGTGCCAGCAGTTTACTAGCGGGAGGATCCCTCTACGAGCAGTACTTC. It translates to CASSLLAGGSLYEQYF.

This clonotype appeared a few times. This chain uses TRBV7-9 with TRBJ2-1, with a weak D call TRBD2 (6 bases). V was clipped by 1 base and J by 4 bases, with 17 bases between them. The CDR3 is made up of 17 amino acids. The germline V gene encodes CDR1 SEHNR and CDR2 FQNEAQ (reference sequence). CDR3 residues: CASSLDGMTRWYNEQFF. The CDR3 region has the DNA TGTGCCAGCAGCTTAGACGGTATGACTAGGTGGTACAATGAGCAGTTCTTC.

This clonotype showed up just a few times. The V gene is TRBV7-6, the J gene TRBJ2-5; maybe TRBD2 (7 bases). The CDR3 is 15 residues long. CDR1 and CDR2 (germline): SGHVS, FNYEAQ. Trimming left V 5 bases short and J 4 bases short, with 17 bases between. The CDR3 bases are TGTGCCAGCAGCACACACACAGGGAGGGTAGAGACCCAGTACTTC. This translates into CASSTHTGRVETQYF.

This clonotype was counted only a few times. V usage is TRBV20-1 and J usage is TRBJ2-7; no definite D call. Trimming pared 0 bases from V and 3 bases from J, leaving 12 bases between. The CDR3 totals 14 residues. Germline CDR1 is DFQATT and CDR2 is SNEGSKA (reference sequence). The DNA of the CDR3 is TGCAGTGCTAGAGAGGCGCGGACCAGCTACGAGCAGTACTTC. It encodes CSAREARTSYEQYF.

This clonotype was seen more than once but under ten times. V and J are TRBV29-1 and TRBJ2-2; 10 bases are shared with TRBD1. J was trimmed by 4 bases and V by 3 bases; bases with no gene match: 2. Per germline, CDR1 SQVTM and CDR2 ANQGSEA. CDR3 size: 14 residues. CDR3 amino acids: CSVDRTGGTGELFF. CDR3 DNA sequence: TGCAGCGTTGACCGGACAGGGGGCACCGGGGAGCTGTTTTTT.

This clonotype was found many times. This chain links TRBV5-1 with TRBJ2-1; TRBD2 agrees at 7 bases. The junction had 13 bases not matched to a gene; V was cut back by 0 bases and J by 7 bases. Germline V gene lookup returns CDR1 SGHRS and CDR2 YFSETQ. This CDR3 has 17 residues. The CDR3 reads CASSLAGAGELTNEQFF. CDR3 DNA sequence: TGCGCCAGCAGCTTGGCCGGGGCGGGAGAATTAACGAATGAGCAGTTCTTC.

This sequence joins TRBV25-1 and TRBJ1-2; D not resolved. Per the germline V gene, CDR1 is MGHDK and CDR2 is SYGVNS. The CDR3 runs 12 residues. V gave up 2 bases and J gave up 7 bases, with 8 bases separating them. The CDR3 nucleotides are TGTGCCAGCAGTGAACATGCGGGTGGCTACACCTTC. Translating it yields CASSEHAGGYTF.

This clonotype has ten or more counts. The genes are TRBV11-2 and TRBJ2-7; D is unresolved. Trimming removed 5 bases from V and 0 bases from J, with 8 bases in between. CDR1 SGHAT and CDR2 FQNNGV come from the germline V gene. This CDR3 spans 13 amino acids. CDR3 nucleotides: TGTGCCAGCAGCCCCGGACCCTCCTACGAGCAGTACTTC. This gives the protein CASSPGPSYEQYF. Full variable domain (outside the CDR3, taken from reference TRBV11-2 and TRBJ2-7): EAGVAQSPRYKIIEKRQSVAFWCNPISGHATLYWYQQILGQGPKLLIQFQNNGVVDDSQLPKDRFSAERLKGVDSTLKIQPAKLEDSAVYLCASSPGPSYEQYFGPGTRLTVT.

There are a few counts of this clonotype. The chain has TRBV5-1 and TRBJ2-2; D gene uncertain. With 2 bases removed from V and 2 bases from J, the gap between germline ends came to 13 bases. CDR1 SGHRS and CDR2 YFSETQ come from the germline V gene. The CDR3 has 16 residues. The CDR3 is CASSFVLSLNTGELFF. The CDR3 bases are TGCGCCAGCAGCTTCGTCCTCTCCCTTAACACCGGGGAGCTGTTTTTT.

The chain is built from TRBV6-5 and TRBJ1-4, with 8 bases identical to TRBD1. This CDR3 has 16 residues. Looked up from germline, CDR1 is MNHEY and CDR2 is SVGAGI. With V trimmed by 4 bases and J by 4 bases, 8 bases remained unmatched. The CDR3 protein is CASSLGQGVFNEKLFF. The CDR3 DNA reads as TGTGCCAGCAGTTTAGGACAGGGCGTTTTTAATGAAAAACTGTTTTTT.

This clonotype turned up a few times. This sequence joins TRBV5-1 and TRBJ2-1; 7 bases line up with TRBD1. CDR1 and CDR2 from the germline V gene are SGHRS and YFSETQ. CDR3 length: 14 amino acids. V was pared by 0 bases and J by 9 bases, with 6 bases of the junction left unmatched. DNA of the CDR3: TGCGCCAGCAGCTTGGGACAGGGTACAGGTGAGCAGTTCTTC. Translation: CASSLGQGTGEQFF.

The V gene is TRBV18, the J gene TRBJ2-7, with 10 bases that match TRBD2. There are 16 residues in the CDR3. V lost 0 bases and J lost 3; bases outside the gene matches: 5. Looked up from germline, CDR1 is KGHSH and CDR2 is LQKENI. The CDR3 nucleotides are TGTGCCAGCTCACCACCTACTAGCGGGATCCACTACGAGCAGTACTTC. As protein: CASSPPTSGIHYEQYF.

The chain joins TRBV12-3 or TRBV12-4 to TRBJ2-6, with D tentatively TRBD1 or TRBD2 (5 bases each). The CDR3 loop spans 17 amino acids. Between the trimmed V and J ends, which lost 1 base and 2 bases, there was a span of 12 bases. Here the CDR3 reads CASSLGTRGTGANVLTF. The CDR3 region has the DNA TGTGCCAGCAGTTTAGGTACTAGGGGTACTGGGGCCAACGTCCTGACTTTC.

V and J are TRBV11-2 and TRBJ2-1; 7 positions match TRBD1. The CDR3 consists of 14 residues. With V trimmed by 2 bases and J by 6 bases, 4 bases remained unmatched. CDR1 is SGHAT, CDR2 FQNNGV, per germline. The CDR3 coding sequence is TGTGCCAGCAGCTTATCGACAGGGTCCAATGAGCAGTTCTTC. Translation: CASSLSTGSNEQFF. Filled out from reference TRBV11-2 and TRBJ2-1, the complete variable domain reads EAGVAQSPRYKIIEKRQSVAFWCNPISGHATLYWYQQILGQGPKLLIQFQNNGVVDDSQLPKDRFSAERLKGVDSTLKIQPAKLEDSAVYLCASSLSTGSNEQFFGPGTRLTVL.